This T cell receptor beta chain is drawn from a study of T cells in Graves' hyperthyroidism and ophthalmopathy. Germline V gives CDR1 ENHRY, CDR2 SYGVKD. V was trimmed by 5 bases and J by 1 base, leaving 9 bases between them. The CDR3 spans 14 residues. This clonotype was seen a few times. RNA transcripts yielded amplified TCR beta CDR3 regions. An initial round of RT-PCR targeting the TCR CDR3 relied on the HTBI primer set. Using its own MiXCR run on the multiplex PCR reads, TCRdb lists one record per CDR3 protein. The sample contains under 400,000 distinct CDR3 sequences, about a sixth of which appear only once.

The chain is built from TRBV10-3 and TRBJ1-5; unclear D gene. This TCR was recovered from a woman in her late teens or twenties with Graves' hyperthyroidism that later progressed to Graves' ophthalmopathy. The sequenced material came from blood. The CDR3 DNA reads as TGTGCCATCAGTCCGCAGTGGAGCAATCAGCCCCAGCATTTT. Translated, it gives CAISPQWSNQPQHF.